The 10 T cell receptor beta chains listed next were all sequenced from one sample in a study of T cells in women clearing cervical HPV infection. Some clones are missing from TCRdb's copy, which holds only in-frame ones; the method was immunoSEQ multiplex PCR. This sample's table reports 25,000 to 35,000 clones. The sequenced sample was blood buffy coat. These TCRs come from a woman between 18 and 70 years old with a cervical HPV16 infection that either progressed to CIN3+ or cleared (not recorded which).

As concerns this clone: The CDR3 end falls 3 residues outside the read, so it is completed with the germline J gene. V is TRBV7-2 and J is TRBJ1-2, with 11 bases identical to TRBD1. Germline V gene data show CDR1 as SGHTA and CDR2 as FQGNSA. The CDR3 sequence is 15 residues long. V lost 5 bases and J lost 2; bases outside the gene matches: 4. The CDR3 spells CASSTRTGGNYGYTF. The CDR3 bases that were read are TGTGCCAGCAGCACACGGACAGGGGGCAACTATGGC.

The covered CDR3 bases are TGCAGTGCCAAAAGTACCGGGACTAGGAGAGAGACC. This codes for CSAKSTGTRRET. The entire CDR3 protein is CSAKSTGTRRETQYF. The chain employs TRBV20-1 and TRBJ2-5; 8 positions agree with TRBD2. The read comes to an end 3 residues before the CDR3 does, leaving the germline J gene to fill in the end. This CDR3 has 15 residues. Germline values: CDR1 DFQATT, CDR2 SNEGSKA (reference sequence). V shed 6 bases and J 4 bases; nucleotides not matched to a gene: 13.

In regard to this clone: The CDR3 is cut off 3 residues early in the read; its end comes from the germline J gene. The chain links TRBV20-1 to TRBJ2-7; TRBD2 agrees at 14 bases. The germline CDR1 and CDR2 sequences are DFQATT and SNEGSKA (reference sequence). This CDR3 comprises 14 residues. J gave up 4 bases and V 3 bases, and 2 bases lay outside the gene matches. The CDR3: CSARGTSGSYEQYF. The DNA read from the CDR3 is TGCAGTGCTAGGGGGACTAGCGGGAGTTACGAG.

Details on this clone: The read gets to within 3 residues of the CDR3 end, and the germline J gene fills in the rest. The genes are TRBV20-1 and TRBJ2-7; 7 bases line up with TRBD1. V dropped 6 bases and J dropped 6; count of bases not matched to a gene: 14. The CDR3 is 14 amino acids. Germline CDR1 reads DFQATT; CDR2 reads SNEGSKA (reference sequence). CDR3 sequence reads: CSAHSTGNLGEQYF. Incomplete CDR3 DNA: TGCAGTGCCCATTCGACAGGGAATTTAGGCGAG.

CDR3 bases read: TGTGCCACCAGCAGAACGGTATCTTACTCCGGAAACACC. Translation: CATSRTVSYSGNT. The entire CDR3 protein is CATSRTVSYSGNTIYF. The gene calls are TRBV15 and TRBJ1-3; D is uncertain. With the read ending 3 residues before the CDR3 end, the germline J gene is used to fill in that end. CDR1 LNHNV and CDR2 YYDKDF come from the germline V gene (reference sequence). V lost 2 bases and J lost 4, with 15 bases in between. The CDR3 is made up of 16 amino acids.

Concerning this clone itself: The observed sequence ends 3 residues before the CDR3 terminus, with the missing tail filled in from the germline J gene. The J gene is TRBJ2-1, the V gene TRBV5-1; no definite D call. The CDR3 is made up of 15 amino acids. The ends were cut back, 0 bases at V and 0 bases at J, with 7 bases in the middle. CDR1 and CDR2 (germline): SGHRS, YFSETQ. The chain's CDR3 is CASSLAVSSYNEQFF. The covered CDR3 bases are TGCGCCAGCAGCTTGGCGGTGAGCTCCTACAATGAG.

For this clone: The CDR3 end is not reached by the read, which stops 3 residues before it; the germline J gene fills it in. The chain combines TRBV30 with TRBJ2-7, with 7 bases fitting TRBD1. Germline CDR1 is GTSNPN and CDR2 is SVGIG (reference sequence). The CDR3 loop spans 17 amino acids. V gave up 0 bases and J gave up 6 bases; unmatched junction bases: 17. The CDR3 spells CAWSVQLGTAVGLEQYF. The part of the CDR3 DNA that was read is TGTGCCTGGAGTGTACAATTAGGGACAGCTGTAGGGCTCGAG.

This CDR3 is CASSRNDRGEGEAFF. Partial CDR3 DNA: TGTGCCAGCTCACGAAACGACAGGGGTGAAGGTGAA. The chain employs TRBV18 and TRBJ1-1; 8 nucleotides match TRBD1. The CDR3 extends 3 residues past the end of the read, so its final part is completed from the germline J gene. The CDR3 sequence is 15 residues long. Trimming took 4 bases from V and 7 from J; bases not matched to a gene: 11. The germline CDR1 and CDR2 sequences are KGHSH and LQKENI.

In regard to this clone: The observed sequence ends 3 residues before the CDR3 terminus, with the missing tail filled in from the germline J gene. The V gene is TRBV29-1, the J gene TRBJ2-2; tentatively, D is TRBD1 (5 bases). The length of the CDR3 is 13 residues. Germline CDR1 is SQVTM and CDR2 is ANQGSEA. Trimming removed 7 bases at V and 3 bases at J, with 12 bases between. CDR3: CSASGRDTGELFF. The CDR3 bases that were read are TGCAGCGCCTCTGGCAGGGACACCGGGGAG.

Of note for this clone: Read data end 3 residues before the CDR3 end; the end is taken from the germline J gene. The genes are TRBV5-1 and TRBJ2-3; unclear D gene. The CDR3 contains 14 residues. Germline V CDR1 and CDR2: SGHRS, YFSETQ. Trimming removed 2 bases from V and 3 bases from J, with 10 bases in between. The covered CDR3 bases are TGCGCCAGCAGCTTTTCGTCGGTGACAGATACG. Protein: CASSFSSVTDT. The whole CDR3 sequence is CASSFSSVTDTQYF.